There are a few counts of the clone carrying this TCR beta chain. What it binds is unknown. The data were obtained in a study of CD8+ T cells in alopecia areata. The CDR3 is made up of 15 amino acids. V was shortened by 1 base and J by 2 bases, with 8 bases between the two germline ends. Looked up from germline, CDR1 is LNHNV and CDR2 is YYDKDF (reference sequence). Extracted from the samples, RNA was reverse transcribed into cDNA to serve as the sequencing template. Clones were read by immunoSEQ multiplex PCR, and TCRdb kept only the in-frame ones, dropping some. The sample gives 70,000 to 95,000 clones, just over 50% of which show up once; roughly 5.6% is in the top ten. Punch biopsies of lesional scalp, plus peripheral blood, were taken from alopecia areata patients. Cell sorting on a FACSAria was used to separate CD4+ and CD8+ T cells from the PBMCs. Study-wide results and caveats: It was lesional scalp, especially alopecia totalis/universalis, that showed higher clonality than normal scalp. Scalp samples also yield sequences from resident alphabeta T cells of normal skin.

Sequences were obtained from NKG2D-high CD8+ T cells sorted from blood. The chain couples TRBV15 to TRBJ2-2; D unresolved. The clonotype was recovered from a human donor with alopecia areata. The CDR3 sequence is CATSRADINTGELFF. In DNA form, the CDR3 reads TGTGCCACCAGCAGAGCCGACATTAACACCGGGGAGCTGTTTTTT. The full variable domain, with the rest looked up from reference TRBV15 and TRBJ2-2, is DAMVIQNPRYQVTQFGKPVTLSCSQTLNHNVMYWYQQKSSQAPKLLFHYYDKDFNNEADTPDNFQSRRPNTSFCFLDIRSPGLGDTAMYLCATSRADINTGELFFGEGSRLTVL.